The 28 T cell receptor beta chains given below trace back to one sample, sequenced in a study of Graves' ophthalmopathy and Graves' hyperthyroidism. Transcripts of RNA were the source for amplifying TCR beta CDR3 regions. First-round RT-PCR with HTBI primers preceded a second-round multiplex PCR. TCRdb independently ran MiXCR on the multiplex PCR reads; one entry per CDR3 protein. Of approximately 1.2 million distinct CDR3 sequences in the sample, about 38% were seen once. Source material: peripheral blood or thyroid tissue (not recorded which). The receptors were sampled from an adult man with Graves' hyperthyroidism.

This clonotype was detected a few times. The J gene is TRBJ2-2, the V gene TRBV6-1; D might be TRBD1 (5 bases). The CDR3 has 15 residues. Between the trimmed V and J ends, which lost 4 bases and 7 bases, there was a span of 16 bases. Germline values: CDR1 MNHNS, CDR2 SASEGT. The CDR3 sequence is CASSALQGLGGELFF. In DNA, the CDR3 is TGTGCCAGCAGTGCCCTCCAGGGTTTGGGCGGGGAGCTGTTTTTT.

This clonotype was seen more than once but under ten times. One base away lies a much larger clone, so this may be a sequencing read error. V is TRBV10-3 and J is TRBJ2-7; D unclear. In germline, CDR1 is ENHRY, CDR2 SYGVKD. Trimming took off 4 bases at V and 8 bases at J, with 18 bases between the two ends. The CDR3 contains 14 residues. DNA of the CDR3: TGTGCCATCAGTGGGTCGAGCCAGAGTCTTCAGCAGTACTTC. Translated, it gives CAISGSSQSLQQYF.

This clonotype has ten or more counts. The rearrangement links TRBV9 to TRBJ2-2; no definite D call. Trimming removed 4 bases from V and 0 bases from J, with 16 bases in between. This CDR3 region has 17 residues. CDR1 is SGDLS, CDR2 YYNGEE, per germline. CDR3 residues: CASSPRPRAANTGELFF. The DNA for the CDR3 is TGTGCCAGCAGCCCCCGTCCAAGGGCAGCGAACACCGGGGAGCTGTTTTTT.

CDR3 loop: CAWSRFNPGQNTGELFF. Written as DNA, the CDR3 is TGTGCCTGGAGTAGGTTCAATCCGGGACAAAACACCGGGGAGCTGTTTTTT. The chain carries TRBV2 and TRBJ2-2; D might be TRBD1 (6 bases). Germline CDR1 and CDR2: SNHLY and FYNNEI. The CDR3 is 17 residues long. With 11 bases removed from V and 2 bases from J, the gap between germline ends came to 24 bases.

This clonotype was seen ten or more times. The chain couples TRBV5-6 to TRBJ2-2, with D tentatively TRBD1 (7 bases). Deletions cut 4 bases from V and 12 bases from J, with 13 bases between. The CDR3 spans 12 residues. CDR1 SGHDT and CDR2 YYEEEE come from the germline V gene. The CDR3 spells CASSVQGGKLFF. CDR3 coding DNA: TGTGCCAGCAGCGTTCAGGGGGGCAAGCTGTTTTTT.

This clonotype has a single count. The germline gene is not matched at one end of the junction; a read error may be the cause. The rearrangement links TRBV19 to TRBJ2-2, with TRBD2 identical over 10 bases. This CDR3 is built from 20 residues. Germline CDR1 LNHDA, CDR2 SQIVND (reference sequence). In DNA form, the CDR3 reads TGTGCCAGTAGTACCCCGACTAGCGGGCTGCCTCTCACGAACACCGTGGAGCTGTTTTTT. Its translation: CASSTPTSGLPLTNTVELFF. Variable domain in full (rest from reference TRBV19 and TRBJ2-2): DGGITQSPKYLFRKEGQNVTLSCEQNLNHDAMYWYRQDPGQGLRLIYYSQIVNDFQKGDIAEGYSVSREKKESFPLTVTSAQKNPTAFYLCASSTPTSGLPLTNTVELFFGEGSRLTVL.

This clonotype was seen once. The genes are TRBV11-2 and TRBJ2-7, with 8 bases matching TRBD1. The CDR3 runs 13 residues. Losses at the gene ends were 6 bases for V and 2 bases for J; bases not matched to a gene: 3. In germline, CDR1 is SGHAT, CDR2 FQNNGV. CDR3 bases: TGTGCCAGCAGACAGGGGGGAGCCTACGAGCAGTACTTC. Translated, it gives CASRQGGAYEQYF.

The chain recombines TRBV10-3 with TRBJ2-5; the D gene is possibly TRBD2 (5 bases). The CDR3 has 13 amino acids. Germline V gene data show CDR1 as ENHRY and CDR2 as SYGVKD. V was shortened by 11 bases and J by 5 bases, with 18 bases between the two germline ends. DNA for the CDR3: TGTGCCTGCAGTCCGCGATCGGGGGAGACCCAGTACTTC. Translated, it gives CACSPRSGETQYF.

CDR3 in amino acids: CSARELWGAGTQYF. The CDR3 region has the DNA TGCAGTGCTAGAGAGTTGTGGGGAGCAGGGACCCAGTACTTC. The chain is built from TRBV20-1 and TRBJ2-5; perhaps TRBD2 as D (5 bases). Trimming took 0 bases from V and 7 from J, leaving 15 bases between them. The CDR3 has 14 residues. Looked up from germline, CDR1 is DFQATT and CDR2 is SNEGSKA (reference sequence).

As DNA, the CDR3 is TGTGCCTGGACACAGGGGCGCTATGGCTACACCTTC. Its translation is CAWTQGRYGYTF. V is TRBV30 and J is TRBJ1-2; 7 positions agree with TRBD1. Germline CDR1 reads GTSNPN; CDR2 reads SVGIG (reference sequence). The CDR3 spans 12 residues. J gave up 4 bases and V 4 bases, and 3 bases lay outside the gene matches. Complete variable domain (other parts from reference TRBV30 and TRBJ1-2): SQTIHQWPATLVQPVGSPLSLECTVEGTSNPNLYWYRQAAGRGLQLLFYSVGIGQISSEVPQNLSASRPQDRQFILSSKKLLLSDSGFYLCAWTQGRYGYTFGSGTRLTVV.

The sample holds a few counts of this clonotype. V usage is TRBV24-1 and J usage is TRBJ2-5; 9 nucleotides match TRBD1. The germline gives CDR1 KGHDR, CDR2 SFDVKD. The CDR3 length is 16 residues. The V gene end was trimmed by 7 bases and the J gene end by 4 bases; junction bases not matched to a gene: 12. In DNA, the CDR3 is TGTGCCACCAGGGAAGGAAGGGACAGGGTCCGAGAGACCCAGTACTTC. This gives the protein CATREGRDRVRETQYF.

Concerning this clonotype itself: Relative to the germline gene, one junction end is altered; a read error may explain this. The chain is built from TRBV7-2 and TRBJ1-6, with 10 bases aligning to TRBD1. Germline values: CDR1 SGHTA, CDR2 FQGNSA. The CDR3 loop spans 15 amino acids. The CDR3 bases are TGTGTCAGCAGCTTGGAGACAGGGGGCTGGTCACCCCTCCACTTT. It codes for CVSSLETGGWSPLHF.

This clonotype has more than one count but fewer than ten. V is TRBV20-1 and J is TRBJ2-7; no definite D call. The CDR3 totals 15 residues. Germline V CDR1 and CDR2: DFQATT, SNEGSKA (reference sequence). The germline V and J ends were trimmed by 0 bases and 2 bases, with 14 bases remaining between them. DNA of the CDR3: TGCAGTGCTAGAGATCTCGGTATAGGGACCTACGAGCAGTACTTC. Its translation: CSARDLGIGTYEQYF.

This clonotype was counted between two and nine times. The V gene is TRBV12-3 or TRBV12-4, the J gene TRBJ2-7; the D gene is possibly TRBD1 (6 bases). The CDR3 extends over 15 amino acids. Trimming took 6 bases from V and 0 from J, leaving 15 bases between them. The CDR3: CASRKQGGSSYEQYF. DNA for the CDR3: TGTGCCAGCAGGAAGCAAGGGGGTAGCTCCTACGAGCAGTACTTC.

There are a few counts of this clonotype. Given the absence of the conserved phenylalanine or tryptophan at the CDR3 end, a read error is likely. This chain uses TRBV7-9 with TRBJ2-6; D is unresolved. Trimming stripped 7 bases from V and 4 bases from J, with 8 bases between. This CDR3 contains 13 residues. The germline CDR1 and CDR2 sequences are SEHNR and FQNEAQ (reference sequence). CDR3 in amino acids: CASTQAGANVLTL. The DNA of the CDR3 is TGTGCCAGCACCCAAGCGGGGGCCAACGTCCTGACTCTC.

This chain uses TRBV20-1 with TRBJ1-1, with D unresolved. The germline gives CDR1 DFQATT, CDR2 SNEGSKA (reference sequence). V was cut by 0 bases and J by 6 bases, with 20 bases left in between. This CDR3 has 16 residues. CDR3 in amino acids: CSARDPLLGRYAEAFF. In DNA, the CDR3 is TGCAGTGCTAGAGATCCTCTTTTGGGCAGGTACGCTGAAGCTTTCTTT.

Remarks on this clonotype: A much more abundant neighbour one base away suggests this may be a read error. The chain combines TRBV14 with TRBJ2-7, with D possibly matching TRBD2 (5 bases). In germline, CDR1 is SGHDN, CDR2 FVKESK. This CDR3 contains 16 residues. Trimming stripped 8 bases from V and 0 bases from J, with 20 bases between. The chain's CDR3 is CASGPKRTEDSYEQYF. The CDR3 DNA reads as TGTGCCAGCGGCCCCAAGCGGACCGAGGACTCCTACGAGCAGTACTTC.

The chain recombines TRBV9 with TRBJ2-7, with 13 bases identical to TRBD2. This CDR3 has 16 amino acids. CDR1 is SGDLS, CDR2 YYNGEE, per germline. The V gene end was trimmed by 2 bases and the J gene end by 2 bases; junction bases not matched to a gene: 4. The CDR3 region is CASSVTGTSGTYEQYF. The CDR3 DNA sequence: TGTGCCAGCAGCGTGACCGGGACTAGCGGGACCTACGAGCAGTACTTC.

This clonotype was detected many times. The CDR3 DNA follows: TGTGCCAGCAGCTCCGTCCTAACGGAGACCCAGTACTTC. This gives the protein CASSSVLTETQYF. The chain is built from TRBV11-1 and TRBJ2-5; D gene ambiguous. V was shortened by 4 bases and J by 5 bases, with 11 bases between the two germline ends. The CDR3 consists of 13 residues. Per germline, CDR1 SGHAT and CDR2 FQDESV (reference sequence).

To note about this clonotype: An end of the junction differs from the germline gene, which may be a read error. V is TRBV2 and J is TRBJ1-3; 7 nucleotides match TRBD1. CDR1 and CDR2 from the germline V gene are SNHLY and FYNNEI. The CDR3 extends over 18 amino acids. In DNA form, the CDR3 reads TGTGCCAGCAGTGAAAGGGGGCAGGGACGTCGTGACGGAACCACCATATATTTT. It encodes CASSERGQGRRDGTTIYF. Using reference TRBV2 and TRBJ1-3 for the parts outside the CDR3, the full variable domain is EPEVTQTPSHQVTQMGQEVILRCVPISNHLYFYWYRQILGQKVEFLVSFYNNEISEKSEIFDDQFSVERPDGSNFTLKIRSTKLEDSAMYFCASSERGQGRRDGTTIYFGEGSWLTVV.

The CDR3 DNA reads TGTGCCATCGGCGACTCAGGGGCCAACGTCCTGACTTTC. This encodes CAIGDSGANVLTF. V and J are TRBV10-3 and TRBJ2-6, with unresolved D. Germline V gives CDR1 ENHRY, CDR2 SYGVKD. V was trimmed by 8 bases and J by 4 bases, leaving 9 bases between them. The CDR3 loop spans 13 amino acids.

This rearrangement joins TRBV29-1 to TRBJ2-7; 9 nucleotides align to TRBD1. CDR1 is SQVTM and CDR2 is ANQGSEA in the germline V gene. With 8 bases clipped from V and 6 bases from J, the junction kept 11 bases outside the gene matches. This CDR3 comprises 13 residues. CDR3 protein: CSLDRDRVSEQYF. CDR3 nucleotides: TGCAGCTTAGATCGGGACAGGGTCTCCGAGCAGTACTTC.

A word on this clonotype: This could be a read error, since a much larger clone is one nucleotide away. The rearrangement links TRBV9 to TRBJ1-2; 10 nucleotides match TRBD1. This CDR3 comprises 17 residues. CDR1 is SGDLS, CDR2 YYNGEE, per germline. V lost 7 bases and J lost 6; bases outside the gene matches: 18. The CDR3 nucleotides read TGTGCCAGCGGTTACGCGCCTCCGGGACAGGGGAAGCATGGCTACACCTTC. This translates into CASGYAPPGQGKHGYTF.

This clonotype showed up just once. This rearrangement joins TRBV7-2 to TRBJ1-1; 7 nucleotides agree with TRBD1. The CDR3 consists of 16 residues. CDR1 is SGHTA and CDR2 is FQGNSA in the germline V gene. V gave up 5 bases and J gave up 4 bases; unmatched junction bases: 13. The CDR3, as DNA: TGTGCCAGCAGCCAATCCCAAAACCAGGGGGGCACTGAAGCTTTCTTT. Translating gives CASSQSQNQGGTEAFF.

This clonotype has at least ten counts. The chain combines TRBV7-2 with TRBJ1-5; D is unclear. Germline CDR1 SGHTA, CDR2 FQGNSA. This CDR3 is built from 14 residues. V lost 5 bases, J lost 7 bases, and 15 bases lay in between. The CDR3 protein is CASSAYKAGQPQHF. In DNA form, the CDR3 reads TGTGCCAGCAGCGCGTACAAAGCCGGGCAGCCCCAGCATTTT.

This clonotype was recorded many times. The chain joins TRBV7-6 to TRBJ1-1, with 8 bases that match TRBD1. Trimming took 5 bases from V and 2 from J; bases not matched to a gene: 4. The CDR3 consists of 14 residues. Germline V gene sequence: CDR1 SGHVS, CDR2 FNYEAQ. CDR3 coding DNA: TGTGCCAGCAGCCCGGACAGGGCTAACACTGAAGCTTTCTTT. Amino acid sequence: CASSPDRANTEAFF.

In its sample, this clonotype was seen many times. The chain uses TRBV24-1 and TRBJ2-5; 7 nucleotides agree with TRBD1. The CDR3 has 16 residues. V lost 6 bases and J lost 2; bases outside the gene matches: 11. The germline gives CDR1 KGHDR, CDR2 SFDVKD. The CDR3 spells CATSQTRQGAQETQYF. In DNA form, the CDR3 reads TGTGCCACCAGTCAAACTAGACAGGGTGCGCAAGAGACCCAGTACTTC.

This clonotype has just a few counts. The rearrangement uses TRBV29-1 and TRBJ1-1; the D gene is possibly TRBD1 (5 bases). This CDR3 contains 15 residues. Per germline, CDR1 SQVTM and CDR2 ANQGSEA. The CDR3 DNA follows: TGCAGACTACCCAGGGTATTGGCAAAGGACACTGAAGCTTTCTTT. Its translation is CRLPRVLAKDTEAFF.